Reported below is one T cell receptor (beta chain). TCRdb's table, derived via immunoSEQ multiplex PCR, lists solely in-frame clones and lacks some. The repertoire includes fewer than 55,000 clones, about nine tenths of them detected once, and under 2% sits in the top ten. This specimen belongs to a study of OX40 agonist ivuxolimab in advanced cancers. On the study more broadly: The drug used for patients, ivuxolimab, was an agonistic anti-OX40 (CD134) antibody. Hepatocellular carcinoma, melanoma, renal cell or head and neck cancer was diagnosed in the dose-escalation patients. Subjects had a mean age of around 60 years, with a range of 23 to 79; just over 80% were male.

The CDR3 has 16 amino acids. Per germline, CDR1 KGHSH and CDR2 LQKENI. Trimming removed 0 bases from V and 4 bases from J, with 12 bases in between. Patients were excluded for autoimmune disease history or systemic immunosuppression. Sample: CD4+ or CD8+ T cells sorted from blood, taken in a trial of the OX40 agonist ivuxolimab. This TCR derives from an adult with an advanced solid tumor such as melanoma, head and neck, liver or kidney cancer. The rearrangement joins TRBV18 to TRBJ2-2, with D tentatively TRBD1 or TRBD2 (6 bases each). CDR3 sequence reads: CASSPPGRGGTGELFF. The CDR3 nucleotides are TGTGCCAGCTCACCACCGGGCAGGGGAGGCACCGGGGAGCTGTTTTTT.